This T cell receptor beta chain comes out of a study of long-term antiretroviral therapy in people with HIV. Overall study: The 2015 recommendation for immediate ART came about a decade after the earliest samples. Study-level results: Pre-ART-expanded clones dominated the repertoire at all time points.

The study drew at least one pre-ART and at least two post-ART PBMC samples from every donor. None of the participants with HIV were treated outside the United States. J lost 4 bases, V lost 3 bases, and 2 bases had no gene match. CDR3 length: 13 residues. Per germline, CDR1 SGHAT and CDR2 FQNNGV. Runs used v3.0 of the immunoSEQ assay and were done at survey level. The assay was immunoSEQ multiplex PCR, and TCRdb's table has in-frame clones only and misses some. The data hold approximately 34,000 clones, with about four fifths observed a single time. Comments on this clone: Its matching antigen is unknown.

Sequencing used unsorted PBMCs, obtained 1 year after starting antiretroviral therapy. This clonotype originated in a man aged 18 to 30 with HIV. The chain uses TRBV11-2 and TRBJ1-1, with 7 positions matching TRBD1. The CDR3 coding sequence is TGTGCCAGCAGCTTCAGGGGGGGCACTGAAGCTTTCTTT. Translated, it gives CASSFRGGTEAFF.